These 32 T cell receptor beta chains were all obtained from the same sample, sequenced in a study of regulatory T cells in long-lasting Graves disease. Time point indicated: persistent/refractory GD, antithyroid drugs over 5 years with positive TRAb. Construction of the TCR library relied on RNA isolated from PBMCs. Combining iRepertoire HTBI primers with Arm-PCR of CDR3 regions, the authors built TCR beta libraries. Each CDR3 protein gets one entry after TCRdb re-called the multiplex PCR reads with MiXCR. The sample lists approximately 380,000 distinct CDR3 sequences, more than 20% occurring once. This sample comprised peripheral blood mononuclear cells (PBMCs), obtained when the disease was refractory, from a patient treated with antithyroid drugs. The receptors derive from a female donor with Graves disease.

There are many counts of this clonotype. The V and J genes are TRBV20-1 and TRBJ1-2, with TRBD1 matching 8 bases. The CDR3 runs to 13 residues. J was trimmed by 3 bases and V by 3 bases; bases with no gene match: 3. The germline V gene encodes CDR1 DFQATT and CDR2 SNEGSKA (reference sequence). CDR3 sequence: CSARGQDYYGYTF. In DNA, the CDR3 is TGCAGTGCTAGGGGACAGGACTACTATGGCTACACCTTC.

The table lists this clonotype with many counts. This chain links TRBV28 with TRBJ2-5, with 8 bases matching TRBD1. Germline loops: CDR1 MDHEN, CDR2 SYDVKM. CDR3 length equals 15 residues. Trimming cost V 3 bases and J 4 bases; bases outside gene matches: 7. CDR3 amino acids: CASSFGGQGGETQYF. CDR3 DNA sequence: TGTGCCAGCAGTTTTGGTGGACAGGGAGGAGAGACCCAGTACTTC.

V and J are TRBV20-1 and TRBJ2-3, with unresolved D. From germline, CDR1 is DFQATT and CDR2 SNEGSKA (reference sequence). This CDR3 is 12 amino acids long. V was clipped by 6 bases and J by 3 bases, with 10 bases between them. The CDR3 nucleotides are TGCAGTGCCCCCAGACAAACAGATACGCAGTATTTT. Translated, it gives CSAPRQTDTQYF.

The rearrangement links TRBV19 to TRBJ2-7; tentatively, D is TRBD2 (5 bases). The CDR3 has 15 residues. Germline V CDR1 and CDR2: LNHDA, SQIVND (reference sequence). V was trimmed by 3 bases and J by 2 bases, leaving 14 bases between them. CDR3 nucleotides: TGTGCCAGTAGTATTAGTCGGGGTCTCGCCTACGAGCAGTACTTC. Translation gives CASSISRGLAYEQYF.

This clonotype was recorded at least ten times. CDR3 loop: CASTYGQGGYEQYF. The DNA of the CDR3 is TGTGCCAGCACCTACGGACAGGGGGGCTACGAGCAGTACTTC. The chain uses TRBV28 and TRBJ2-7, with TRBD1 identical over 10 bases. The CDR3 has 14 amino acids. Germline V gives CDR1 MDHEN, CDR2 SYDVKM. The trim removed 7 bases at V and 3 bases at J, leaving 6 bases unmatched.

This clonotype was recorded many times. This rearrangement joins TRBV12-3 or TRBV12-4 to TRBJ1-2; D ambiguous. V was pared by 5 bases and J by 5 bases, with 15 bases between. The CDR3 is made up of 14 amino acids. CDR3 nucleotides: TGTGCCAGCAGTCCGCCGGGAGTGGGGTATGGCTACACCTTC. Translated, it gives CASSPPGVGYGYTF.

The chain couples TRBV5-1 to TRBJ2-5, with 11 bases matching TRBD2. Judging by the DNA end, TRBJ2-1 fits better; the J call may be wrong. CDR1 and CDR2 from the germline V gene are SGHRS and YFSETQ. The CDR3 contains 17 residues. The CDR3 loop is CASSLGTSGSPLDEQFF. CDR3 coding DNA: TGCGCCAGCAGCCTGGGTACTAGCGGGAGCCCCTTGGATGAGCAGTTCTTC.

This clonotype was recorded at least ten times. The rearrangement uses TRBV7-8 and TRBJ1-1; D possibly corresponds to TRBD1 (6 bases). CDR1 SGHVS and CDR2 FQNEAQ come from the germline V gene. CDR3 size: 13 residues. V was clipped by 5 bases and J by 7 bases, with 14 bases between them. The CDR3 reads CASSQGGRDEAFF. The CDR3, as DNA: TGTGCCAGCAGCCAAGGGGGGCGGGATGAAGCTTTCTTT.

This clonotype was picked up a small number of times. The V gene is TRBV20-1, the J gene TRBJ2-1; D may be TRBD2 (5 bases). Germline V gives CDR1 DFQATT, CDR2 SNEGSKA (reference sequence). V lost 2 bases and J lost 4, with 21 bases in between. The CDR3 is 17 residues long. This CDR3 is CSARNDRSGGLYNEQFF. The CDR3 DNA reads TGCAGTGCTAGAAACGATCGCTCGGGCGGGCTGTACAATGAGCAGTTCTTC.

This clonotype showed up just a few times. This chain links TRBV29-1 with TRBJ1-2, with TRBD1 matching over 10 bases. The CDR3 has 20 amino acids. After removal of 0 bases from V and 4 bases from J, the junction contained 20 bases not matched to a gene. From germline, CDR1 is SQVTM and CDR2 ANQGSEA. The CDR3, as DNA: TGCAGCGTTGAAGATCTTCTCGGGACAGGGGACCCCCACGTCGTCTATGGCTACACCTTC. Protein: CSVEDLLGTGDPHVVYGYTF.

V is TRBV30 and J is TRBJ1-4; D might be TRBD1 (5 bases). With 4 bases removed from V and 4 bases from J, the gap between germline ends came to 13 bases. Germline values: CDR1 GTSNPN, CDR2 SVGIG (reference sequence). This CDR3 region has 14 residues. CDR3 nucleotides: TGTGCCTGGACGCCGGGACTGAGTAATGAAAAACTGTTTTTT. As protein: CAWTPGLSNEKLFF.

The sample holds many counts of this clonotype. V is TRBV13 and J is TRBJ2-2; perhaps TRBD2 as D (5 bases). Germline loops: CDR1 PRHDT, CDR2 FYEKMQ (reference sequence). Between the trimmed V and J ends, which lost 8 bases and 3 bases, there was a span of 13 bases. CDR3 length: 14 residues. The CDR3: CASAEGRDTGELFF. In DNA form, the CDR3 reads TGTGCCAGCGCAGAGGGTCGGGACACCGGGGAGCTGTTTTTT.

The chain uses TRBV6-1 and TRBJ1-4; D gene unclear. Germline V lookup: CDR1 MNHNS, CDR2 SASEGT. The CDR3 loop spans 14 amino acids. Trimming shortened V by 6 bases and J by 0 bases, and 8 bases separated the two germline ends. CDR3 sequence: CASRLESTNEKLFF. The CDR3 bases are TGTGCCAGCAGGCTTGAATCAACTAATGAAAAACTGTTTTTT.

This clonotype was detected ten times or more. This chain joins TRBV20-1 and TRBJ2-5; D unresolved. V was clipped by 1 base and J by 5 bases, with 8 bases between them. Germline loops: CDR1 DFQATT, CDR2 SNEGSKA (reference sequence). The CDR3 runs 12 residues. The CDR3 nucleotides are TGCAGTGCTAGAGTCGATGGGGAGACCCAGTACTTC. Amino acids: CSARVDGETQYF.

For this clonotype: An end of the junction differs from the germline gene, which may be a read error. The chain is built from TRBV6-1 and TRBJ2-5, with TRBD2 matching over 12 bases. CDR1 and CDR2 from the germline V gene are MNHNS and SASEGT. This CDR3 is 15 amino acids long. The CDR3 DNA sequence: TGTGCCAGCAGGAGACTAGCGGGGGTCCAAGAGACCCAGTGCTTC. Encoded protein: CASRRLAGVQETQCF.

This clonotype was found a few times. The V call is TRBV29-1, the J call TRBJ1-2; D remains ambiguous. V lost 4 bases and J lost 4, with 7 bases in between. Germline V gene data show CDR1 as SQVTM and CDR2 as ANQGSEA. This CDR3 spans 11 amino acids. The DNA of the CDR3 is TGCAGCGTTGTAGGAGGCTATGGCTACACCTTC. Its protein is CSVVGGYGYTF. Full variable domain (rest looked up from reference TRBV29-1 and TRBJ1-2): SAVISQKPSRDICQRGTSLTIQCQVDSQVTMMFWYRQQPGQSLTLIATANQGSEATYESGFVIDKFPISRPNLTFSTLTVSNMSPEDSSIYLCSVVGGYGYTFGSGTRLTVV.

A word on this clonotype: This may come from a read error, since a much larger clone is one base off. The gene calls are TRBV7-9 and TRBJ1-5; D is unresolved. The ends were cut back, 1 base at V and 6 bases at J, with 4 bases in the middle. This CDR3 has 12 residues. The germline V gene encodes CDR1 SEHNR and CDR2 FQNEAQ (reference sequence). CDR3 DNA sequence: TGTGCCAGCAGCTTAGATAGTCAGCCCCAGCATTTT. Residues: CASSLDSQPQHF.

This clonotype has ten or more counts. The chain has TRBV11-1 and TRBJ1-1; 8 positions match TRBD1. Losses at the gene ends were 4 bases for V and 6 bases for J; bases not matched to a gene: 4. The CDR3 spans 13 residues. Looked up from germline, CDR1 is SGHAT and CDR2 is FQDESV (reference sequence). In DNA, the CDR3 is TGTGCCAGCAGCTGGACAGGGTCGGCTGAAGCTTTCTTT. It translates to CASSWTGSAEAFF.

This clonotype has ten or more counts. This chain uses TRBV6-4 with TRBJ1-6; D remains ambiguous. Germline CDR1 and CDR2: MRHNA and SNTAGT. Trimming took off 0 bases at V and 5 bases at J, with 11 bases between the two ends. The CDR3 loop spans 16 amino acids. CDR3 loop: CASSDSPRWDNSPLHF. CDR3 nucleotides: TGTGCCAGCAGTGACTCCCCCCGTTGGGATAATTCACCCCTCCACTTT.

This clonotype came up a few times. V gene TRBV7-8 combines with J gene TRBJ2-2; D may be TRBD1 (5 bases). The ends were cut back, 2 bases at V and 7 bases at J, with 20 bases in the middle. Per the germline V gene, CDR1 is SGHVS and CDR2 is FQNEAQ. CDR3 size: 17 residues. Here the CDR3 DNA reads TGTGCCAGCAGCTTAACTCGAGACCGGTCTCAGGGCGGGGAGCTGTTTTTT. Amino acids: CASSLTRDRSQGGELFF.

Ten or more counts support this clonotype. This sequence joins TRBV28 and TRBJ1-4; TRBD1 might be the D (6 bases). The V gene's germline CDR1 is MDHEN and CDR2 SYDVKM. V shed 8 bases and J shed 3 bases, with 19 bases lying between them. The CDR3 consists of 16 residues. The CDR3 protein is CASRDTQQGSNEKLFF. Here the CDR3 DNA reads TGTGCCAGCCGAGACACTCAACAGGGATCTAATGAAAAACTGTTTTTT.

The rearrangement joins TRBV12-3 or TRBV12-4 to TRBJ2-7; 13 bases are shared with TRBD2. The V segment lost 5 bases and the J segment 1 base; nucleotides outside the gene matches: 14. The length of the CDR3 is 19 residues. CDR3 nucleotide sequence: TGTGCCAGCAGTGCCTCCGTGCAAGGACTAGCGGGAGCATCCTACGAGCAGTACTTC. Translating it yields CASSASVQGLAGASYEQYF.

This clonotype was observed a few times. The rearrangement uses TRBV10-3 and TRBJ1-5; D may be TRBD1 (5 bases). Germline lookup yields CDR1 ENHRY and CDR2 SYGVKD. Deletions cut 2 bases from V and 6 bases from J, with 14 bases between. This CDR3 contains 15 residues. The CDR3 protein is CAISESWGSSQPQHF. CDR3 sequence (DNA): TGTGCCATCAGTGAGAGTTGGGGGTCGAGTCAGCCCCAGCATTTT.

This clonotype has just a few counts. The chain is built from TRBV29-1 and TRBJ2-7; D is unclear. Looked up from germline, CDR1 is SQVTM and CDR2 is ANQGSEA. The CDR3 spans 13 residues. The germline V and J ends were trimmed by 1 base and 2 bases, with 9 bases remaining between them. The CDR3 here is CSVEGLTPYEQYF. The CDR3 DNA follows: TGCAGCGTTGAAGGTCTTACCCCCTACGAGCAGTACTTC.

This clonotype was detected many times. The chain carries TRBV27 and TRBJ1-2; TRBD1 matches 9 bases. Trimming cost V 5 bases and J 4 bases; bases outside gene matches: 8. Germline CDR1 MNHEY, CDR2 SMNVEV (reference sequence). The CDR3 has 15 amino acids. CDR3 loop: CASSTGQGNLYGYTF. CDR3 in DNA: TGTGCCAGCAGTACGGGACAGGGAAACCTCTATGGCTACACCTTC.

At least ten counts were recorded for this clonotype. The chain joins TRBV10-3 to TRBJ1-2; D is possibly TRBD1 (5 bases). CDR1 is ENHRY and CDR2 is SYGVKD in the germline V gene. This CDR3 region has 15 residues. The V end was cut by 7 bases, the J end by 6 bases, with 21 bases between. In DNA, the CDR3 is TGTGCCATCAATCACCTTCCGGGACTCCCTGATGGCTACACCTTC. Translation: CAINHLPGLPDGYTF.

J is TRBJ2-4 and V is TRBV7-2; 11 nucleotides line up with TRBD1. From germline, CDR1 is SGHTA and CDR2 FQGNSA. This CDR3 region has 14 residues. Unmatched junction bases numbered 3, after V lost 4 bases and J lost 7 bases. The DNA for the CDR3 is TGTGCCAGCAGCTATGGACAGGGGGCGAACATTCAGTACTTC. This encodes CASSYGQGANIQYF.

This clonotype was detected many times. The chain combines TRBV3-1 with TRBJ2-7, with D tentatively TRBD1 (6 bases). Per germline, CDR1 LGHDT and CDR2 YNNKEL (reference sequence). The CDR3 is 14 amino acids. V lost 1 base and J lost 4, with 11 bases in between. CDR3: CASSQAGTMYEQYF. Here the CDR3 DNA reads TGTGCCAGCAGCCAAGCCGGGACAATGTACGAGCAGTACTTC.

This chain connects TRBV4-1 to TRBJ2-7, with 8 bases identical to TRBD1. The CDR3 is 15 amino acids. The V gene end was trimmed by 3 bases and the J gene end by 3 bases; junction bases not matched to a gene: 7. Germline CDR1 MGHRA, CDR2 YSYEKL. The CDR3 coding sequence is TGCGCCAGCAGCCAGAGGCCGGACAGGGACTACGAGCAGTACTTC. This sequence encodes CASSQRPDRDYEQYF.

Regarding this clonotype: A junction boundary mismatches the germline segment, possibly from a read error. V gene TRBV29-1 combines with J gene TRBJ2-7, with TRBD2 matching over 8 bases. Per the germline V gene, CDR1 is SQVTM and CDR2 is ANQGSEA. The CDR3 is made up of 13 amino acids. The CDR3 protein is CSVFGGVAYEQYF. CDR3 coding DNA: TGCAGCGTCTTCGGGGGGGTGGCCTACGAGCAGTACTTT.

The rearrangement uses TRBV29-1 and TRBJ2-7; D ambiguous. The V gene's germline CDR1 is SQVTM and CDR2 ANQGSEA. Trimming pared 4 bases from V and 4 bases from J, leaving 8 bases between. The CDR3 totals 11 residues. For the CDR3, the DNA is TGCAGCGTTGTATCAGGTTACGAGCAGTACTTC. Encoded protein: CSVVSGYEQYF.

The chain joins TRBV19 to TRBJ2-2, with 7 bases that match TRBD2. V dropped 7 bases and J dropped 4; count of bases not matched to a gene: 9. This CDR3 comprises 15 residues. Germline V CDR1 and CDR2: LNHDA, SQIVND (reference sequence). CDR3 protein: CASTRGGSFTGELFF. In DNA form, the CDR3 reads TGTGCCAGTACGAGGGGCGGGAGTTTCACCGGGGAGCTGTTTTTT.